The text below deals with one T cell receptor (beta chain). As yet, its antigen is unknown. The data are from a study of cytomegalovirus exposure and HLA in healthy donors. On the study more broadly: Earlier, 200 million or so T cells were analyzed, and 117 million unique TCR beta sequences were found among them.

The CDR3 is made up of 16 amino acids. Trimming stripped 3 bases from V and 0 bases from J, with 15 bases between. Per germline, CDR1 SGDLS and CDR2 YYNGEE. Study observations and caveats: Later on, an analysis found that several of the most significant clusters appeared to be linked to common viral pathogens, which included parvovirus B19.

Researchers ran the PCR with 60 Vbeta and 13 Jbeta primers. The table came from immunoSEQ multiplex PCR; TCRdb's copy has only in-frame clones and leaves some out. This sample yields about 160,000 clones, of which around 86% are seen a single time; 3.5% to 5% belongs to the top ten. The source is a man between 50 and 59 years old in good health and CMV-seropositive. The genes are TRBV9 and TRBJ2-5, with D tentatively TRBD1 (6 bases). Specimen: PBMCs. CDR3 sequence: CASSATAGTHQETQYF. CDR3 DNA: TGTGCCAGCAGCGCTACCGCCGGGACACACCAAGAGACCCAGTACTTC.